Below, 32 T cell receptor beta chains from the same sample are listed, as sequenced in a study of cytomegalovirus exposure and HLA in healthy donors. 13 Jbeta primers and 60 Vbeta primers were used for the PCR. Clones were sequenced by immunoSEQ multiplex PCR, and TCRdb holds only the in-frame ones, with some missing. The sample contains about 100,000 clones, about 80% of which appear only once. The source material was PBMCs. These receptors came from a middle-aged man in good health and CMV-seropositive.

This chain links TRBV27 with TRBJ2-1, with TRBD1 as a possible D gene (6 bases). The ends were cut back, 2 bases at V and 5 bases at J, with 10 bases in the middle. This CDR3 comprises 14 residues. Germline lookup yields CDR1 MNHEY and CDR2 SMNVEV (reference sequence). In DNA form, the CDR3 reads TGTGCCAGCAGTTTAAGGGGGTTCGACAATGAGCAGTTCTTC. Its protein product is CASSLRGFDNEQFF.

The chain uses TRBV5-1 and TRBJ1-5; 8 bases agree with TRBD1. V lost 0 bases, J lost 1 base, and 12 bases stayed unmatched. Germline V gene sequence: CDR1 SGHRS, CDR2 YFSETQ. CDR3 length: 19 amino acids. The CDR3 reads CASSLAGERTGKSNQPQHF. In DNA, the CDR3 is TGCGCCAGCAGCTTGGCCGGGGAGCGGACAGGGAAAAGCAATCAGCCCCAGCATTTT.

This clone occurred a few times. The CDR3 coding sequence is TGTGCCAGCAGCGGGGCCGGGACAGCCTATGGCTACACCTTC. It yields the protein CASSGAGTAYGYTF. This chain links TRBV7-2 with TRBJ1-2; TRBD1 matches at 7 bases. The germline CDR1 and CDR2 sequences are SGHTA and FQGNSA. With 5 bases clipped from V and 4 bases from J, the junction kept 7 bases outside the gene matches. CDR3 size: 14 residues.

This clone was observed a handful of times. The chain links TRBV28 to TRBJ2-4, with TRBD2 as a possible D gene (5 bases). The germline V and J ends were trimmed by 6 bases and 6 bases, with 21 bases remaining between them. CDR3 length: 16 amino acids. Germline CDR1 MDHEN, CDR2 SYDVKM. CDR3: CASSSGGKSGGNIQYF. As DNA, the CDR3 is TGTGCCAGCAGCTCCGGTGGCAAAAGCGGTGGAAACATTCAGTACTTC.

The chain links TRBV5-1 to TRBJ2-5; 7 bases match TRBD1. The CDR3 totals 15 residues. Germline CDR1 reads SGHRS; CDR2 reads YFSETQ. V was clipped by 3 bases and J by 2 bases; unmatched bases: 7. The CDR3 DNA is TGCGCCAGCAGCTCCGACAGGGTTGGGCAAGAGACCCAGTACTTC. It encodes CASSSDRVGQETQYF.

The table lists this clone with a count of one. V gene TRBV7-2 combines with J gene TRBJ1-5; the D gene is possibly TRBD1 (5 bases). The CDR3 covers 15 residues. Germline V lookup: CDR1 SGHTA, CDR2 FQGNSA. V lost 5 bases, J lost 0 bases, and 11 bases lay in between. As DNA, the CDR3 is TGTGCCAGCAGCACGACAGCTTATAGCAATCAGCCCCAGCATTTT. Amino acids: CASSTTAYSNQPQHF. Full variable domain (outside the CDR3, taken from reference TRBV7-2 and TRBJ1-5): GAGVSQSPSNKVTEKGKDVELRCDPISGHTALYWYRQSLGQGLEFLIYFQGNSAPDKSGLPSDRFSAERTGGSVSTLTIQRTQQEDSAVYLCASSTTAYSNQPQHFGDGTRLSIL.

This clone was seen a handful of times. The gene calls are TRBV6-6 and TRBJ1-5; possibly TRBD1 for D (5 bases). V lost 6 bases and J 2 bases, leaving 11 bases between the germline ends. Germline assignment: CDR1 MNHNY and CDR2 SVGAGI (reference sequence). The CDR3 loop spans 14 amino acids. The CDR3 coding sequence is TGTGCCAGCAGCCTCGGGGGTGGCAATCAGCCCCAGCATTTT. Translating it yields CASSLGGGNQPQHF.

The gene calls are TRBV28 and TRBJ2-5, with TRBD2 matching 10 bases. The V and J ends lost 5 bases and 1 base, in that order; junction bases with no gene match: 10. Germline V CDR1 and CDR2: MDHEN, SYDVKM. The CDR3 contains 17 residues. Here the CDR3 DNA reads TGTGCCAGCAGTCCCCTAGGGACTAGCGCCCTCCAAGAGACCCAGTACTTC. Residues: CASSPLGTSALQETQYF.

This clone has just one count. The chain recombines TRBV6-5 with TRBJ1-2; 9 nucleotides match TRBD1. Per germline, CDR1 MNHEY and CDR2 SVGAGI. The CDR3 has 15 amino acids. V dropped 0 bases and J dropped 8; count of bases not matched to a gene: 7. The chain's CDR3 is CASSYSTGGQLGYTF. The CDR3 region has the DNA TGTGCCAGCAGTTACTCGACAGGGGGGCAATTGGGCTACACCTTC.

The CDR3 loop reads CASSDWEIVPTHEQFF. DNA of the CDR3: TGTGCCAGCAGTGACTGGGAGATTGTCCCCACTCATGAGCAGTTCTTC. This chain uses TRBV27 with TRBJ2-1, with a possible D match to TRBD2 (5 bases). This CDR3 has 16 residues. Per germline, CDR1 MNHEY and CDR2 SMNVEV (reference sequence). With 5 bases removed from V and 8 bases from J, the gap between germline ends came to 22 bases.

This clone was found a few times. This rearrangement joins TRBV20-1 to TRBJ2-7; D gene uncertain. The V end lost 1 base, the J end lost 3 bases, and 4 bases lay between the germline ends. The CDR3 covers 11 residues. Germline assignment: CDR1 DFQATT and CDR2 SNEGSKA (reference sequence). The CDR3 bases are TGCAGTGCTAGAGGCGACTACGAGCAGTACTTC. Residues: CSARGDYEQYF.

This clone was picked up one time. The chain has TRBV5-1 and TRBJ1-1; a weak D match, TRBD1 (6 bases). V was trimmed by 4 bases and J by 1 base, leaving 11 bases between them. CDR3 length: 14 amino acids. Germline loops: CDR1 SGHRS, CDR2 YFSETQ. The DNA of the CDR3 is TGCGCCAGCAGCAAGGGGGAGACGAACACTGAAGCTTTCTTT. This codes for CASSKGETNTEAFF.

This clone showed up just once. This chain uses TRBV27 with TRBJ1-2; D remains unclear. From germline, CDR1 is MNHEY and CDR2 SMNVEV (reference sequence). The CDR3 sequence is 16 residues long. V gave up 0 bases and J gave up 0 bases, with 11 bases separating them. This CDR3 is CASSLSPGMTNYGYTF. As DNA, the CDR3 is TGTGCCAGCAGTTTATCACCCGGGATGACTAACTATGGCTACACCTTC.

This clone has just a few counts. The chain uses TRBV10-3 and TRBJ1-5; 9 bases are a match to TRBD1. Germline CDR1 and CDR2: ENHRY and SYGVKD. This CDR3 has 16 residues. V lost 0 bases and J lost 3; bases outside the gene matches: 3. The CDR3: CAISESRTGVNQPQHF. The CDR3 DNA reads TGTGCCATCAGTGAGTCACGGACAGGGGTCAATCAGCCCCAGCATTTT.

The chain uses TRBV2 and TRBJ1-6; D uncertain. The CDR3 totals 13 residues. Trimming pared 4 bases from V and 8 bases from J, leaving 9 bases between. Germline V gene data show CDR1 as SNHLY and CDR2 as FYNNEI. The DNA of the CDR3 is TGTGCCAGCAGTGGCAACGGAGATTCACCCCTCCACTTT. This encodes CASSGNGDSPLHF.

The chain couples TRBV12-1 to TRBJ1-6; TRBD1 is the table's D call, not checked against the DNA. TRBV12-1 represents a pseudogene. The CDR3 has 15 amino acids. The chain's CDR3 is CASSWGHQNNSPLHF. As DNA, the CDR3 is TGTGCCAGCAGCTGGGGACACCAGAATAATTCACCCCTCCACTTT.

The rearrangement joins TRBV29-1 to TRBJ2-7, with D perhaps matching TRBD1 (6 bases). Germline CDR1 reads SQVTM; CDR2 reads ANQGSEA. This CDR3 is built from 13 residues. V was clipped by 3 bases and J by 3 bases, with 12 bases between them. As DNA, the CDR3 is TGCAGCGTTGAGGACCCAGGGGTCTACGAGCAGTACTTC. Translating it yields CSVEDPGVYEQYF.

V gene TRBV11-2 combines with J gene TRBJ2-1; 11 bases fit TRBD2. This CDR3 spans 16 amino acids. With 5 bases clipped from V and 0 bases from J, the junction kept 3 bases outside the gene matches. CDR1 and CDR2 from the germline V gene are SGHAT and FQNNGV. CDR3 DNA sequence: TGTGCCAGCAGCCCTAGCGGGGGGTACTCCTACAATGAGCAGTTCTTC. This gives the protein CASSPSGGYSYNEQFF.

This chain joins TRBV15 and TRBJ2-5; 9 bases are shared with TRBD1. TRBJ2-7 explains the end of the DNA better; the J call may be wrong. The CDR3 totals 15 residues. Germline V gene lookup returns CDR1 LNHNV and CDR2 YYDKDF (reference sequence). This chain's CDR3 is CATSTDRGYTYEQYF. In DNA form, the CDR3 reads TGTGCCACCAGCACCGACAGGGGGTATACCTACGAGCAGTACTTC.

The chain uses TRBV19 and TRBJ1-2, with D perhaps matching TRBD1 (6 bases). Trimming shortened V by 3 bases and J by 5 bases, and 13 bases separated the two germline ends. CDR3 length: 14 amino acids. CDR1 is LNHDA, CDR2 SQIVND, per germline (reference sequence). This CDR3 is CASSMSRGGYGYTF. Here the CDR3 DNA reads TGTGCCAGTAGTATGTCCCGAGGGGGATATGGCTACACCTTC.

The chain combines TRBV7-8 with TRBJ2-1; 7 positions match TRBD2. V lost 1 base and J lost 7; bases outside the gene matches: 10. Germline CDR1 is SGHVS and CDR2 is FQNEAQ. The CDR3 has 16 residues. This CDR3 is CASSLDRTSVWNEQFF. The CDR3 bases are TGTGCCAGCAGCTTAGATCGAACTAGCGTGTGGAATGAGCAGTTCTTC.

The V and J genes are TRBV2 and TRBJ2-1, with D possibly being TRBD2 (6 bases). From germline, CDR1 is SNHLY and CDR2 FYNNEI. V was cut by 4 bases and J by 5 bases, with 27 bases left in between. This CDR3 has 19 amino acids. This CDR3 reads CASSAGSSGTRMWDNEQFF. CDR3 sequence (DNA): TGTGCCAGCAGTGCAGGGAGTAGCGGCACCCGTATGTGGGACAATGAGCAGTTCTTC.

The chain links TRBV6-4 to TRBJ1-1, with D unresolved. CDR3 length: 13 amino acids. Trimming took off 3 bases at V and 7 bases at J, with 12 bases between the two ends. Germline CDR1 reads MRHNA; CDR2 reads SNTAGT. The chain's CDR3 is CASSESGRSEAFF. The CDR3 DNA reads TGTGCCAGCAGTGAGTCGGGGAGGAGTGAAGCTTTCTTT.

The CDR3 here is CASNGDNEQFF. The CDR3 DNA is TGCGCCAGCAACGGGGACAATGAGCAGTTCTTC. The chain is built from TRBV5-1 and TRBJ2-1; TRBD2 is a possible D gene (5 bases). This CDR3 has 11 amino acids. The V and J ends lost 6 bases and 5 bases respectively, with 6 bases between them. Germline V CDR1 and CDR2: SGHRS, YFSETQ.

V gene TRBV18 combines with J gene TRBJ2-7, with 8 bases lining up with TRBD2. The CDR3 has 15 residues. The germline V gene encodes CDR1 KGHSH and CDR2 LQKENI. V trimming: 6 bases; J trimming: 5 bases; junction bases outside the gene matches: 12. In DNA form, the CDR3 reads TGTGCCAGCTCTACCGGGGGGGGAGCGGGAAACGAGCAGTACTTC. Its protein product is CASSTGGGAGNEQYF.

This rearrangement joins TRBV6-1 to TRBJ2-3; 9 nucleotides align to TRBD1. J lost 2 bases, V lost 6 bases, and 6 bases had no gene match. From germline, CDR1 is MNHNS and CDR2 SASEGT. This CDR3 is built from 15 residues. The CDR3 reads CASSRTGVDTDTQYF. The CDR3 DNA reads as TGTGCCAGCAGCCGGACAGGGGTGGACACAGATACGCAGTATTTT.

V usage is TRBV5-1 and J usage is TRBJ2-3, with 8 bases matching TRBD2. The length of the CDR3 is 14 residues. Per germline, CDR1 SGHRS and CDR2 YFSETQ. The V segment lost 3 bases and the J segment 5 bases; nucleotides outside the gene matches: 5. This chain's CDR3 is CASSSRGGLDTQYF. In DNA, the CDR3 is TGCGCCAGCAGCTCCCGCGGGGGGTTAGATACGCAGTATTTT.

The chain is built from TRBV11-2 and TRBJ2-5; 7 bases fit TRBD2. The CDR3 consists of 15 residues. Germline CDR1 and CDR2: SGHAT and FQNNGV. The junction had 8 bases not matched to a gene; V was cut back by 5 bases and J by 2 bases. CDR3 in amino acids: CASSLLLANQETQYF. For the CDR3, the DNA is TGTGCCAGCAGCCTCCTACTAGCGAATCAAGAGACCCAGTACTTC.

This chain uses TRBV25-1 with TRBJ2-5, with 8 bases identical to TRBD2. The germline gives CDR1 MGHDK, CDR2 SYGVNS. CDR3 length equals 15 residues. The V gene end was trimmed by 7 bases and the J gene end by 2 bases; junction bases not matched to a gene: 9. The DNA of the CDR3 is TGTGCCAGCACGATGAAGGCGGGAGGACAAGAGACCCAGTACTTC. Translating it yields CASTMKAGGQETQYF.

The chain joins TRBV19 to TRBJ2-1, with TRBD2 matching over 8 bases. CDR1 is LNHDA and CDR2 is SQIVND in the germline V gene (reference sequence). V trimming: 2 bases; J trimming: 0 bases; junction bases outside the gene matches: 3. The CDR3 is 16 amino acids. CDR3 protein: CASSIRAGGSYNEQFF. In nucleotides, the CDR3 is TGTGCCAGTAGTATAAGGGCGGGGGGCTCCTACAATGAGCAGTTCTTC.

This chain connects TRBV5-4 to TRBJ2-3; TRBD2 matches at 7 bases. Trimming at V came to 4 bases and at J to 4 bases, leaving 9 bases not matched to a gene. The germline CDR1 and CDR2 sequences are SGHNT and YYREEE (reference sequence). The CDR3 sequence is 15 residues long. The DNA for the CDR3 is TGTGCCAGCAGCCCCCGGGAGGTTGGCGCAGATACGCAGTATTTT. Translation gives CASSPREVGADTQYF.

Turning to this clone: The sample contains more than one DNA sequence encoding this CDR3. The chain is built from TRBV7-2 and TRBJ2-2, with 10 bases lining up with TRBD1. Germline V gene lookup returns CDR1 SGHTA and CDR2 FQGNSA. The ends lost 3 bases at V and 6 bases at J; junction bases unmatched: 1. The CDR3 totals 14 residues. CDR3 nucleotide sequence: TGTGCCAGCAGCTTGGGACAGGGGTCCGGGGAGCTGTTTTTT. Encoded protein: CASSLGQGSGELFF.